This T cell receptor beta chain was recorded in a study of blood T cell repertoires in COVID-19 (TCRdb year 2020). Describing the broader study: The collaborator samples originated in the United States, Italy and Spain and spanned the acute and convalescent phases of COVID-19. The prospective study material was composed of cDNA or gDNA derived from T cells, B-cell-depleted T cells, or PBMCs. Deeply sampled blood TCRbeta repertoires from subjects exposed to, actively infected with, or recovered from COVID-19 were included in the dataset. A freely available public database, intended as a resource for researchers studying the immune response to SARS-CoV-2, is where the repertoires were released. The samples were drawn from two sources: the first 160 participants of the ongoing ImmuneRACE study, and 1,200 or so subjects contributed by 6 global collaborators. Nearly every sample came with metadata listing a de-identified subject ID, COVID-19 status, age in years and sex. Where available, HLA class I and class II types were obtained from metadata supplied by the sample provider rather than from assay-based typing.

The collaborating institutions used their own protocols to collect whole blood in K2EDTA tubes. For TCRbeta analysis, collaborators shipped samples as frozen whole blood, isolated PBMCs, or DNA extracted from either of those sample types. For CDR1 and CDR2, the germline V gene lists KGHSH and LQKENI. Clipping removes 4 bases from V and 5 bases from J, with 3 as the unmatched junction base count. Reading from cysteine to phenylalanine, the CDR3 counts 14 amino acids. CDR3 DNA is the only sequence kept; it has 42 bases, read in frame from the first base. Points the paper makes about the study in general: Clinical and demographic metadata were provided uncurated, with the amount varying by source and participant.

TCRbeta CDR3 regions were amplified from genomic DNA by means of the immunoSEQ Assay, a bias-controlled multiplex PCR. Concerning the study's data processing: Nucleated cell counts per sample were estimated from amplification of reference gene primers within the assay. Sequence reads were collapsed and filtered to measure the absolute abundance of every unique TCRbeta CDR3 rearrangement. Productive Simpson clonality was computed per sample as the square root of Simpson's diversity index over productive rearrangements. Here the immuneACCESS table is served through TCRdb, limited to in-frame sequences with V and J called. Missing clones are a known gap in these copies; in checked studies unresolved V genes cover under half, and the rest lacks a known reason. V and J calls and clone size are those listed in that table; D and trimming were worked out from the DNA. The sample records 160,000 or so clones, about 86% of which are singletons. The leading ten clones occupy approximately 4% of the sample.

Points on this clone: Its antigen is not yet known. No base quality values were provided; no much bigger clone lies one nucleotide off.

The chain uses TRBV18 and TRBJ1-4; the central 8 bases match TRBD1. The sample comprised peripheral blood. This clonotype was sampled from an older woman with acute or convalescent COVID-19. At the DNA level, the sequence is TGTGCCAGCTCACGGGGACAGGCAAATGAAAAACTGTTTTTT. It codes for CASSRGQANEKLFF.